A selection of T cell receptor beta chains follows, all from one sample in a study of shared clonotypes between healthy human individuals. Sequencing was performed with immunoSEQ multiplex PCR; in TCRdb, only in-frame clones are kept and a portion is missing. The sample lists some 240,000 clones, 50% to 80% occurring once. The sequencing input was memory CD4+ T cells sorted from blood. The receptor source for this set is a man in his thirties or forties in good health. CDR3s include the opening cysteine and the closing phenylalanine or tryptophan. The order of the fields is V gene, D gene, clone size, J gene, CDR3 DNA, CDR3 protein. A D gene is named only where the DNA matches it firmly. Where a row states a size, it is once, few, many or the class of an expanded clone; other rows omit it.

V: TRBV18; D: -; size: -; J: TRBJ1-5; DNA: TGTGCCAGCTCACTGGGTGGGTTCGGCAGCAATCAGCCCCAGCATTTT; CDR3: CASSLGGFGSNQPQHF
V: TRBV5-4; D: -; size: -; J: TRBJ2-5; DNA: TGTGCCAGCTTTAGGGTGGGCCAAGAGACCCAGTACTTC; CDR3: CASFRVGQETQYF
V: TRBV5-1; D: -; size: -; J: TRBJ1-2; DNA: TGCGCCAGCAGCTTGGAAGGGGTTACTGTGGAGAGGGGCTACACCTTC; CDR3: CASSLEGVTVERGYTF
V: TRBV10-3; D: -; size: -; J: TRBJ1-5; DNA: TGTGCCATCAGTGAGTCATTCGATCAGCCCCAGCATTTT; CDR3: CAISESFDQPQHF
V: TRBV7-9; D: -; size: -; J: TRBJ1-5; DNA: TGTGCCAGCAGCTTGGCGGGTGGCAATCAGCCCCAGCATTTT; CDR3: CASSLAGGNQPQHF
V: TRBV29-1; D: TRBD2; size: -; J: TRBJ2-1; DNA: TGCAGCGGAAAGGGGCTGGCGGGAGTCCACAATGAGCAGTTCTTC; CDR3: CSGKGLAGVHNEQFF
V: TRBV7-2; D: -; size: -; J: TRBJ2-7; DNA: TGTGCCAGCACCGGGGGAAGGATGAGCTACGAGCAGTACTTC; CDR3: CASTGGRMSYEQYF
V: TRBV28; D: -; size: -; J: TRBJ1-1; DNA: TGTGCCAGCAGTTTTATTGGAGGGCGGAACACTGAAGCTTTCTTT; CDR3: CASSFIGGRNTEAFF
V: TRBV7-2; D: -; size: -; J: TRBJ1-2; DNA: TGTGCCAGCAGCCCCTCCAAGAGCTATGGCTACACCTTC; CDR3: CASSPSKSYGYTF
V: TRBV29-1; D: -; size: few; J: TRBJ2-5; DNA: TGCAGCGTTGGAGTGGGAGAGACCCAGTACTTC; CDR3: CSVGVGETQYF
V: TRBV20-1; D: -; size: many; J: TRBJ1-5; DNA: TGCAGTGCTAGAGACCGGCGGGCCCAGCATTTT; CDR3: CSARDRRAQHF
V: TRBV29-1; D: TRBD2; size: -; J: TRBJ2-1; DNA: TGCAGCGTTGGACCGAGAGCGGGATTGGGTGAGCAGTTCTTC; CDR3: CSVGPRAGLGEQFF
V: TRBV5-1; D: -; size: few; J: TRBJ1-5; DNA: TGCGCCAGCAGCAGAGAGGGCAATCAGCCCCAGCATTTT; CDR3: CASSREGNQPQHF
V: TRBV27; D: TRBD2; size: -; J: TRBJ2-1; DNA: TGTGCTACTAGCGGGAGGGCCGATGAGCAGTTCTTC; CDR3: CATSGRADEQFF
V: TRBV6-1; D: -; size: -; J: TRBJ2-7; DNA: TGTGCCAGCAGCGCCCGTGACCTCTACGAGCAGTACTTC; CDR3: CASSARDLYEQYF
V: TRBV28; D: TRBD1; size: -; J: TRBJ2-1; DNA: TGTGCCAGCAGTTCCCCCGACAGGGGGGTCGGGAGTGAGCAGTTCTTC; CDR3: CASSSPDRGVGSEQFF
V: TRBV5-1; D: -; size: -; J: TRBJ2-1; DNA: TGCGCCAGCAGCCTATCGGGCCAGCGGGTAAGCTATGAGCAGTTCTTC; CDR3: CASSLSGQRVSYEQFF
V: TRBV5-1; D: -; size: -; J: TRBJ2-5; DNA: TGCGCCAGCAGCTTGGCCGCAGGGCAAGAGACCCAGTACTTC; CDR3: CASSLAAGQETQYF
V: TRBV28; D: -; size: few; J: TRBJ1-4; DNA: TGTGCCAGCAGCCGAGGGACGGGAGAAAAACTGTTTTTT; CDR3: CASSRGTGEKLFF
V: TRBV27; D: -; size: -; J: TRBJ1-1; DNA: TGTGCCAGCAGTTTACGTCAGGGCCCCGAAGCTTTCTTT; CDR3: CASSLRQGPEAFF
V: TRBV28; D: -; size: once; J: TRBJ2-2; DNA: TGTGCCAGCAGCCTAGGGGACCCGAACACCGGGGAGCTGTTTTTT; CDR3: CASSLGDPNTGELFF
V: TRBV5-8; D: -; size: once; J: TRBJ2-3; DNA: TGTGCCAGCAGCCGTACGCCAATCCTAGCGCTCACAGATACGCAGTATTTT; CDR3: CASSRTPILALTDTQYF
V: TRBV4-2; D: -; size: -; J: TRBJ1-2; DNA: TGTGCCAGCAGCTTCACGTCGGACCCCTATGGCTACACCTTC; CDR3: CASSFTSDPYGYTF
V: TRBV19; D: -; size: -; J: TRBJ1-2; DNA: TGTGCCAGTAGTATGCCATATCTCCACGGGGACTCTAACTATGGCTACACCTTC; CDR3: CASSMPYLHGDSNYGYTF
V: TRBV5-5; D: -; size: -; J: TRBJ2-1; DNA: TGTGCCAGCAGCGAGGACTCAAGCTCCTACAATGAGCAGTTCTTC; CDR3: CASSEDSSSYNEQFF
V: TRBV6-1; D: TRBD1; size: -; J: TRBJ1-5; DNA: TGTGCCAGCAGCCCATCACAGGGGAGCAATCAGCCCCAGCATTTT; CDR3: CASSPSQGSNQPQHF
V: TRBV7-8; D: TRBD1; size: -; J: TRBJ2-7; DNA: TGTGCCAGCAGCTTACCGGGACAGGGGGTGTACGAGCAGTACTTC; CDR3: CASSLPGQGVYEQYF
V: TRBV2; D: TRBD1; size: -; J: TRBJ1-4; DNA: TGTGCCAACGGGAAGGGGGCTCTTAATGAAAAACTGTTTTTT; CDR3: CANGKGALNEKLFF
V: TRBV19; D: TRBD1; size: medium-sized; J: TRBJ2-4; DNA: TGTGCGGCAGGGGGAAACATTCAGTACTTC; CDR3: CAAGGNIQYF
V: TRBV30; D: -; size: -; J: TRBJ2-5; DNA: TGTGCTGGGGGCGGTGGCGGCCAGAGGGAGACCCAGTACTTC; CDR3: CAGGGGGQRETQYF
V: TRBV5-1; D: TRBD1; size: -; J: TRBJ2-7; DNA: TGCGCCAGCAGCTTGGAGGGACAGGGTTTTATAGAGCAGTACTTC; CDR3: CASSLEGQGFIEQYF
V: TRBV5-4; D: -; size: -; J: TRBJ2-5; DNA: TGTGCCAGCAGCCGTACAGGGTCTTTGGAGACCCAGTACTTC; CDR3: CASSRTGSLETQYF
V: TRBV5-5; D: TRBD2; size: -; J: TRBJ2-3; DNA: TGTGCCAGCAGCTTGGGGGGGACTAGCGGGAGCACAGATACGCAGTATTTT; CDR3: CASSLGGTSGSTDTQYF
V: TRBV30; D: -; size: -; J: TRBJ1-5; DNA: TGTGCCTGGAGTGGACAGGCAAGCAATCAGCCCCAGCATTTT; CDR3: CAWSGQASNQPQHF
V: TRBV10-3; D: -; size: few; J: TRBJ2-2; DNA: TGTGCCACCCACTCAGGGGAGGGGACCGGGGAGCTGTTTTTT; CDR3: CATHSGEGTGELFF
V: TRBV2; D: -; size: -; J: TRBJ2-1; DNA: TGTGCCAGCCTAATTAGGGCCAATGAGCAGTTCTTC; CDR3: CASLIRANEQFF
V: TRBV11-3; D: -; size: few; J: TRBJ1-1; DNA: TGTGCCAGCAGCTTAGCCAGGGGCACTGAAGCTTTCTTT; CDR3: CASSLARGTEAFF
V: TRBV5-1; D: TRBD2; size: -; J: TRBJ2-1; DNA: TGCGCCAGCAGCATAGGACTAGCGGATTACAATGAGCAGTTCTTC; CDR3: CASSIGLADYNEQFF
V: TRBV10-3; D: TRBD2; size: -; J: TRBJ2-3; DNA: TGTGCCATCAGTGACCCCGGGACTACCCTTACGCAGTATTTT; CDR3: CAISDPGTTLTQYF
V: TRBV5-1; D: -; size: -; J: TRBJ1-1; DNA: TGCGCCAGCAGCCGAACAGCGCAGGGCACTGAAGCTTTCTTT; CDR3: CASSRTAQGTEAFF
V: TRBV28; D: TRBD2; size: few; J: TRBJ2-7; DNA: TGTGCCAGCAGCTTAGAGGGAGGGCCTACTTACGAGCAGTACTTC; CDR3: CASSLEGGPTYEQYF
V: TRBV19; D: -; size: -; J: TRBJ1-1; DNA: TGTGCCAGCATAGACAGGCGGAACACTGAAGCTTTCTTT; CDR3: CASIDRRNTEAFF
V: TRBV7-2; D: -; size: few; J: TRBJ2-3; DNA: TGTGCCAGCAGCTTATCAGATACGCAGTATTTT; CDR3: CASSLSDTQYF